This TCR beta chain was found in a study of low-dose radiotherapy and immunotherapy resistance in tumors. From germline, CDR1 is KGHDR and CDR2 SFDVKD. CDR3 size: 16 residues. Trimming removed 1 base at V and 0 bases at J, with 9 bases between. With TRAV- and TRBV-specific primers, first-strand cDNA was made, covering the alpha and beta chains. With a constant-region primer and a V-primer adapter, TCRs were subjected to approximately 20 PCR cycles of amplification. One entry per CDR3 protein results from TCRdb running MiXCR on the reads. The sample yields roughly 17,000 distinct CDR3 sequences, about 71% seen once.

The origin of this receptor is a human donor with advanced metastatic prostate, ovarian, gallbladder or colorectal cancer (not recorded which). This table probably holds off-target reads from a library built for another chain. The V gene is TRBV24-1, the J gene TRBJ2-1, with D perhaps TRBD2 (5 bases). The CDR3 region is CATSDFGSSSYNEQFF. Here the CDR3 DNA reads TGTGCCACCAGTGATTTTGGGAGTAGCTCCTACAATGAGCAGTTCTTC.